This TCR beta chain was documented in a study of T cell responses to AZD1222 COVID-19 vaccine. Samples with a second dose at about 4 or about 12 weeks were pooled together. Sequenced by immunoSEQ multiplex PCR; TCRdb stores in-frame clones only, minus some. This sample has roughly 160,000 clones; just over 90% occur once, and the top ten carry roughly 1.4%. The CDR3 covers 15 residues. Trimming left V 5 bases short and J 2 bases short, with 10 bases between. Germline loops: CDR1 MGHDK, CDR2 SYGVNS. Sequencing used peripheral blood, obtained 28 days after the second AZD1222 dose. The chain carries TRBV25-1 and TRBJ2-6; D may be TRBD1 (6 bases). The clonotype comes from an adult who received the AZD1222 COVID-19 vaccine. The chain's CDR3 is CASSNPGAGANVLTF. The CDR3 coding sequence is TGTGCCAGCAGTAACCCAGGGGCTGGGGCCAACGTCCTGACTTTC.